This paragraph reports one T cell receptor (beta chain). Its target is unknown. Notes on the study in general: In terms of TCR gene usage, tumor memory CD4+ T cells clustered together with blood and lymph node memory CD4+ cells, as well as with lymph node naive CD4+ cells. Tumor Treg TCRs overlapped most with tumor naive CD4+ cells.

Treg sorting used a CD4+CD25+CD127-/low gate. Full-length variable regions came from constant-region reverse primers plus semi-nested Nested Universal Primer A PCR. TCRdb fed the 5' RACE reads into MiXCR, producing one record per CDR3 protein. The sample holds over 40,000 distinct CDR3 sequences, 22% seen once. The sequenced sample was Tregs sorted from blood. This receptor was taken from a female donor with breast cancer.

The CDR3 loop is CAISAAAPYSNQPQHF. The CDR3, as DNA: TGTGCCATCAGTGCGGCAGCCCCGTATAGCAATCAGCCCCAGCATTTT. The rearrangement joins TRBV10-3 to TRBJ1-5; D is unresolved. The ends were cut back, 4 bases at V and 0 bases at J, with 13 bases in the middle. The germline CDR1 and CDR2 sequences are ENHRY and SYGVKD. The CDR3 has 16 residues.